This TCR beta chain was observed in a study of vaccination effects on CD4 cells after COVID-19. Study details: A couple of convalescent patients gave samples 16 days and one week before vaccination.

A remark on this clone: The antigen is unknown.

Produced via immunoSEQ multiplex PCR; TCRdb's table is partial and in-frame only. Altogether roughly 35,000 clones are present, 70% to 80% being singletons, with the ten largest covering about 17%. ViraFEST used viral peptide pools to expand antigen-specific CD4+ T cells before sequencing. On roughly day 10 of culture, CD4+ T cells were separated out. Convalescent patients had PCR-confirmed SARS-CoV-2 infection between March and December 2020. Half of the medium was exchanged for IL-2 medium on both days 3 and 7. The CDR3 has 12 amino acids. In germline, CDR1 is SGHTA, CDR2 FQGNSA. This chain connects TRBV7-2 to TRBJ2-7, with D maybe TRBD1 (6 bases). Material: CD4+ T cells from PBMCs cultured with HCoV-NL63 spike peptides, obtained before COVID-19 vaccination. The sequence derives from a human donor who had a prior SARS-CoV-2 infection. The CDR3 here is CASGGYSYEQYF. DNA of the CDR3: TGTGCAAGTGGGGGCTACTCCTACGAGCAGTACTTC.